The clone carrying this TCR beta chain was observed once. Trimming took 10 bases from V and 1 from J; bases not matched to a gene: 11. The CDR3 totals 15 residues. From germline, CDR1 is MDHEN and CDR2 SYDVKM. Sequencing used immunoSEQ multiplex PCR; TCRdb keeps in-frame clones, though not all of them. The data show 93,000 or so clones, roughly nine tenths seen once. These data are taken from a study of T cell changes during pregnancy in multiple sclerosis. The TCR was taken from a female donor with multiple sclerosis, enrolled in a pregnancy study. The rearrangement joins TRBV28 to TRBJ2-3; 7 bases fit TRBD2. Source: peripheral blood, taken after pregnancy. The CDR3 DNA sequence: TGTGCCATAACGGGGGGTGGGCAAGGCACAGATACGCAGTATTTT. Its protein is CAITGGGQGTDTQYF. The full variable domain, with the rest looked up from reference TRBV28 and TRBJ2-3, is DVKVTQSSRYLVKRTGEKVFLECVQDMDHENMFWYRQDPGLGLRLIYFSYDVKMKEKGDIPEGYSVSREKKERFSLILESASTNQTSMYLCAITGGGQGTDTQYFGPGTRLTVL.